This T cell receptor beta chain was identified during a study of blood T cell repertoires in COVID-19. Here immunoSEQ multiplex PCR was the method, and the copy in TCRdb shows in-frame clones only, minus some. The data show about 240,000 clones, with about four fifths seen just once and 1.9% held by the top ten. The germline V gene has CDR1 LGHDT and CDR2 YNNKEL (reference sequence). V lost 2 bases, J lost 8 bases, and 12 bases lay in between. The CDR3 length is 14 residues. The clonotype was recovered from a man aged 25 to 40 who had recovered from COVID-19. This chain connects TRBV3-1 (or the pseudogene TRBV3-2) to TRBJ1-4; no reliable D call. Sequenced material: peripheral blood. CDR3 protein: CASSQMGEREKLFF. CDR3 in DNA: TGTGCCAGCAGCCAAATGGGAGAACGCGAAAAACTGTTTTTT.